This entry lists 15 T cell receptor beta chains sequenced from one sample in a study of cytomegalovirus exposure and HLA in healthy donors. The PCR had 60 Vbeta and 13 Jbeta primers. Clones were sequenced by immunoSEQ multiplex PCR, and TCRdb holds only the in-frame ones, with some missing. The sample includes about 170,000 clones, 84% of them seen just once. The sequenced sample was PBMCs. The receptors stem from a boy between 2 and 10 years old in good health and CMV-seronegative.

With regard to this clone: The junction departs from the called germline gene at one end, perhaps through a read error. CDR3 residues: CASTQEGGSNYGYTF. CDR3 nucleotides: TGCGCCAGCACCCAAGAGGGGGGTTCTAACTATGGCTACACCTTC. This rearrangement joins TRBV4-1 to TRBJ1-2, with a weak D call TRBD1 (6 bases). This CDR3 has 15 residues. Looked up from germline, CDR1 is MGHRA and CDR2 is YSYEKL.

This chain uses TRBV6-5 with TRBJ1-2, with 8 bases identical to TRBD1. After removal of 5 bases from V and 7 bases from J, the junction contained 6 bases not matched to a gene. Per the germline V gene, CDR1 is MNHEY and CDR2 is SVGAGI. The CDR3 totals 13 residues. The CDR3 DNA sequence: TGTGCCAGCAGTAGGACAGGGTCTGGTGGCTACACCTTC. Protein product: CASSRTGSGGYTF.

The chain's CDR3 is CASSRDREAYEQYF. The CDR3 DNA is TGTGCCAGCAGCCGGGACAGGGAGGCCTACGAGCAGTACTTC. The chain couples TRBV5-4 to TRBJ2-5; TRBD1 matches 9 bases. The assigned J gene may be wrong: the sequence end matches TRBJ2-7 better. The CDR3 has 14 residues. CDR1 is SGHNT, CDR2 YYREEE, per germline (reference sequence).

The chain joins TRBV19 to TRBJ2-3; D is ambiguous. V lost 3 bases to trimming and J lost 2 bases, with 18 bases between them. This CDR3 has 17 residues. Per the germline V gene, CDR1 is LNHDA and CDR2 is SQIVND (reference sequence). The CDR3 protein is CASSILGPSGYTDTQYF. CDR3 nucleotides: TGTGCCAGTAGTATTCTTGGCCCCTCCGGGTACACAGATACGCAGTATTTT. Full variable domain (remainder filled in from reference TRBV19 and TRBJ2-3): DGGITQSPKYLFRKEGQNVTLSCEQNLNHDAMYWYRQDPGQGLRLIYYSQIVNDFQKGDIAEGYSVSREKKESFPLTVTSAQKNPTAFYLCASSILGPSGYTDTQYFGPGTRLTVL.

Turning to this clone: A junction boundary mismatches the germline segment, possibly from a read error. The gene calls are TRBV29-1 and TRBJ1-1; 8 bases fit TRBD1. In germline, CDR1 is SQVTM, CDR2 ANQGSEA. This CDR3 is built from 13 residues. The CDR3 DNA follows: TGCAGCGTTACCCGACAGGGGAACGCTGAAGCTTTCTTT. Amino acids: CSVTRQGNAEAFF.

CDR3 sequence: CASSFGPSTDTQYF. The DNA for the CDR3 is TGCGCCAGCAGCTTCGGTCCGAGCACAGATACGCAGTATTTT. V is TRBV5-1 and J is TRBJ2-3, with D hard to call. CDR3 length equals 14 residues. Germline V gene lookup returns CDR1 SGHRS and CDR2 YFSETQ. With 2 bases removed from V and 0 bases from J, the gap between germline ends came to 7 bases.

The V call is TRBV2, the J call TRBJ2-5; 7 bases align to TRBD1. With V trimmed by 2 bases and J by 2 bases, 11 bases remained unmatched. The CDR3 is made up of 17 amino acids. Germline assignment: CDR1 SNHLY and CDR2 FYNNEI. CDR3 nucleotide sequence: TGTGCCAGCAGTGAAACGACAGGGCAGCACACTCAAGAGACCCAGTACTTC. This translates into CASSETTGQHTQETQYF.

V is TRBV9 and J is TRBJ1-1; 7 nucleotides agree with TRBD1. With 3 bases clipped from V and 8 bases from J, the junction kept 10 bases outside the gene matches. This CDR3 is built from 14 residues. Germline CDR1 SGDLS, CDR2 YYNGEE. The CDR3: CASSARTVRGEAFF. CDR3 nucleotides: TGTGCCAGCAGCGCCCGGACCGTCAGGGGGGAAGCTTTCTTT.

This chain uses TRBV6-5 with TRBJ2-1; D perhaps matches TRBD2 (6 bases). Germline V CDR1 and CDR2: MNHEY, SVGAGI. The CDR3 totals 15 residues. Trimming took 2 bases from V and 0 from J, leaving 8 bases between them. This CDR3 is CASSYDGSSYNEQFF. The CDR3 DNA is TGTGCCAGCAGTTACGACGGGAGCTCCTACAATGAGCAGTTCTTC.

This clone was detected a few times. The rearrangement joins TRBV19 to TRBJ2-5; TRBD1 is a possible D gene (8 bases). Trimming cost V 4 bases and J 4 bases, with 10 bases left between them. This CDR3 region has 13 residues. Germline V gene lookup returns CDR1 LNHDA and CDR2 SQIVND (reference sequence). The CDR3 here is CASSNRGGETQYF. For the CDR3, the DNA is TGTGCCAGTAGTAACAGGGGGGGAGAGACCCAGTACTTC.

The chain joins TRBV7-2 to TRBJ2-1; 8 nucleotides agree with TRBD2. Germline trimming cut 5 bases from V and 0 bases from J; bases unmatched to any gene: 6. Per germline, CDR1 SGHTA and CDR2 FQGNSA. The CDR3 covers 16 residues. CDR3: CASSLLAAASYNEQFF. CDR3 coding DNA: TGTGCCAGCAGCCTACTAGCGGCCGCCTCCTACAATGAGCAGTTCTTC.

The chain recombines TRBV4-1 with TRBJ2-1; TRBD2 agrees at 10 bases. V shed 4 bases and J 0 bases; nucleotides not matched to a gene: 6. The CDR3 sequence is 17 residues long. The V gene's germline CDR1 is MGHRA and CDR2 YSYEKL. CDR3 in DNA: TGCGCCAGCAGCCGGATGAGCGGGAGGGTCTCCTACAATGAGCAGTTCTTC. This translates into CASSRMSGRVSYNEQFF.

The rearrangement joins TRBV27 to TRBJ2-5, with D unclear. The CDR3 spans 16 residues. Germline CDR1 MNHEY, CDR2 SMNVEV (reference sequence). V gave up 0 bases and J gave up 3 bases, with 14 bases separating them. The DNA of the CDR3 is TGTGCCAGCAGTTTATCCTGGGCTGTAGTGGAAGAGACCCAGTACTTC. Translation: CASSLSWAVVEETQYF.

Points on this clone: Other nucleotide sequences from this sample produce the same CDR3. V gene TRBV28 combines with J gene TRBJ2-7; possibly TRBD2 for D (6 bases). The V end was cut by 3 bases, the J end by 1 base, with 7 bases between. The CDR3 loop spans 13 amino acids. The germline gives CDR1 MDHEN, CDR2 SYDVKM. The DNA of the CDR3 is TGTGCCAGCAGTTTGGGGGGTTCCTACGAGCAGTACTTC. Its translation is CASSLGGSYEQYF.

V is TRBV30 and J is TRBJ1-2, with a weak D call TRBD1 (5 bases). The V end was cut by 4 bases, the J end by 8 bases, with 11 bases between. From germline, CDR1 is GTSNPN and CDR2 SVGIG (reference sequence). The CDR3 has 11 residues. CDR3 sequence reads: CAWNGGGGYTF. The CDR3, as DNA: TGTGCCTGGAACGGGGGTGGGGGCTACACCTTC.